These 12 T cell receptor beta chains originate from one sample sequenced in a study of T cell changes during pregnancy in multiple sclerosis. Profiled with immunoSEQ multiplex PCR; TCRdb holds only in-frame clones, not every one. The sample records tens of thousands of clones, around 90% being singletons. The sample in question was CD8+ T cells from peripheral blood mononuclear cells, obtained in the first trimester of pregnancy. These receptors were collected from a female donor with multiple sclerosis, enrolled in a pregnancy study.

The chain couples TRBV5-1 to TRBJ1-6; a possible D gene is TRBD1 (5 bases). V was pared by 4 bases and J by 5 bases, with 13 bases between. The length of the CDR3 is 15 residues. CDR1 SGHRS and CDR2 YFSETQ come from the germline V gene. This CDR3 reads CASSRDSPHNSPLHF. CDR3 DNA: TGCGCCAGCAGCCGTGACAGCCCTCATAATTCACCCCTCCACTTT. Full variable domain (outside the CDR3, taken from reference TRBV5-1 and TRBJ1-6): KAGVTQTPRYLIKTRGQQVTLSCSPISGHRSVSWYQQTPGQGLQFLFEYFSETQRNKGNFPGRFSGRQFSNSRSEMNVSTLELGDSALYLCASSRDSPHNSPLHFGNGTRLTVT.

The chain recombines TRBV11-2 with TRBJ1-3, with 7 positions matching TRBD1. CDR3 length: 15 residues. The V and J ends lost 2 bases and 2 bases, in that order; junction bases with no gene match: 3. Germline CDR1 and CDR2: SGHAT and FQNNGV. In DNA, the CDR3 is TGTGCCAGCAGCTTATCGGGACAGACTGGAAACACCATATATTTT. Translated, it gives CASSLSGQTGNTIYF.

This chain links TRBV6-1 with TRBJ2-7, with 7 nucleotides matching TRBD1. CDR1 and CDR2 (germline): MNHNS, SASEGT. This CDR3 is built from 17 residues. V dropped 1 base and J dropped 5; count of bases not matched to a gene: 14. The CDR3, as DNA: TGTGCCAGCAGTGAAGAGATCCTATCCCCGACAGGGAACGAGCAGTACTTC. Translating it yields CASSEEILSPTGNEQYF.

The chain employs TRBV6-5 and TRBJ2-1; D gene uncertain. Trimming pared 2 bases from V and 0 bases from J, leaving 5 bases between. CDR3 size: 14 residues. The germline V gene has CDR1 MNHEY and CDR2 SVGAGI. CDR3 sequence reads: CASSYTSSYNEQFF. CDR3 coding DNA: TGTGCCAGCAGTTACACAAGCTCCTACAATGAGCAGTTCTTC.

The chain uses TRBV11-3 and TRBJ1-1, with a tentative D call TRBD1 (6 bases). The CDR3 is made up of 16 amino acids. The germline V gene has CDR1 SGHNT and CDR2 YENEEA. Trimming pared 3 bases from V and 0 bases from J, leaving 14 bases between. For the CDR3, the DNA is TGTGCCAGCAGCTTCTTACCGGGACACCTGAACACTGAAGCTTTCTTT. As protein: CASSFLPGHLNTEAFF.

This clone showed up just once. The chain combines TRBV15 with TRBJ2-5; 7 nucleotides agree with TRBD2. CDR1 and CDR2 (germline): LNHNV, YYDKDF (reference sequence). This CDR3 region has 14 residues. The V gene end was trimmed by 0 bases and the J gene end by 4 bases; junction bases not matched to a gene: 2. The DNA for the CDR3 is TGTGCCACCAGCAGAGAAGCTAGCGGAGAGACCCAGTACTTC. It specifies CATSREASGETQYF.

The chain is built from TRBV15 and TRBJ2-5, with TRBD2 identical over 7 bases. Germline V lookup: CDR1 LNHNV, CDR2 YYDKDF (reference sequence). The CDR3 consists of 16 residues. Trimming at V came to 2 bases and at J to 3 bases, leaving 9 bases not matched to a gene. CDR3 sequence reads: CATSRPDSGLKETQYF. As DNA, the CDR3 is TGTGCCACCAGCAGACCCGACTCGGGACTAAAAGAGACCCAGTACTTC.

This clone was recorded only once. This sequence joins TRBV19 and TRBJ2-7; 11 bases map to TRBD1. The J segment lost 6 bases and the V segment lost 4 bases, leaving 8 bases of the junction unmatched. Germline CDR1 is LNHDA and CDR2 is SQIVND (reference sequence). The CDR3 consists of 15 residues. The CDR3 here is CASSKEDRGHGEQYF. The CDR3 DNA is TGTGCCAGTAGTAAAGAGGACAGGGGGCATGGCGAGCAGTACTTC.

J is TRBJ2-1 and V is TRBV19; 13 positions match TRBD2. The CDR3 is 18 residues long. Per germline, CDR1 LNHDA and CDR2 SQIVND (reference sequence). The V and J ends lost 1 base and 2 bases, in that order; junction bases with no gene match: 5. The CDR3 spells CASSIGGLAGDTYNEQFF. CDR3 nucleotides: TGTGCCAGTAGTATAGGCGGACTAGCGGGAGATACCTACAATGAGCAGTTCTTC.

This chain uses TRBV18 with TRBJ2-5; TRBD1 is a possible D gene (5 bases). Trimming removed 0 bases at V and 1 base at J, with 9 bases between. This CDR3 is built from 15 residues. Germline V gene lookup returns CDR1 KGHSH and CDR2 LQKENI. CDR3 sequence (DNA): TGTGCCAGCTCACCACCCCTTGACAGCCAAGAGACCCAGTACTTC. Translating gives CASSPPLDSQETQYF.

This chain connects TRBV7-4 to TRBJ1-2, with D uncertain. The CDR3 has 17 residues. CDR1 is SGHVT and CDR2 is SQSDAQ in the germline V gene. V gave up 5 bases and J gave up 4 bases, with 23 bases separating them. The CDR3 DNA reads TGTGCCAGCAGCGATCCCCGCGCGGGGAATTGCTTCTATGGCTACACCTTC. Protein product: CASSDPRAGNCFYGYTF. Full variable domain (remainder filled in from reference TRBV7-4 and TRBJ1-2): GAGVSQSPRYKVAKRGRDVALRCDSISGHVTLYWYRQTLGQGSEVLTYSQSDAQRDKSGRPSGRFSAERPERSVSTLKIQRTEQGDSAVYLCASSDPRAGNCFYGYTFGSGTRLTVV.

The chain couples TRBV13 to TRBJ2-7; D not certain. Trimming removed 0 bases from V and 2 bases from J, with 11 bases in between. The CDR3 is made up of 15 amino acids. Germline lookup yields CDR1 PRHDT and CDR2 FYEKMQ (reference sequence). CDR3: CASSLGYARTYEQYF. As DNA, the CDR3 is TGTGCCAGCAGCTTAGGCTACGCCAGGACCTACGAGCAGTACTTC.